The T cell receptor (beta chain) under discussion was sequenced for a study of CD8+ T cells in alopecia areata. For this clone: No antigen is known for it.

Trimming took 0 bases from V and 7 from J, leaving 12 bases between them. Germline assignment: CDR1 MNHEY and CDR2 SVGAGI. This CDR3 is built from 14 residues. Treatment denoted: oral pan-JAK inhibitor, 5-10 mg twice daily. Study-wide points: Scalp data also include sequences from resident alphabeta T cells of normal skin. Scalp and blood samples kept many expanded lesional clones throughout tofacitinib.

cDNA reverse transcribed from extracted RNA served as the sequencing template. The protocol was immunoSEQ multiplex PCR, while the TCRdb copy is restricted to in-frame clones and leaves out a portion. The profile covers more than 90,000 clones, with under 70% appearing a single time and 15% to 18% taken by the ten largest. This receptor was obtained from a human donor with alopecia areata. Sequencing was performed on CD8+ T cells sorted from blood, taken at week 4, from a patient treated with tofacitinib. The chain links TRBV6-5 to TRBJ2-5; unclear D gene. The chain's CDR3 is CASSYSNEAWTQYF. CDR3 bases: TGTGCCAGCAGTTACTCGAACGAGGCGTGGACCCAGTACTTC.